The T cell receptor beta chain described here comes from a study of blood T cell repertoires in COVID-19. Study as a whole: COVID-19 samples from acute and convalescent phases originated in the United States, Italy and Spain. Sample material is recorded as cDNA or gDNA derived from T cells, B-cell-depleted T cells, or PBMCs.

In the authors' workflow: Estimated nucleated cell counts came from reference gene primer amplification. The table came from immunoSEQ multiplex PCR; TCRdb's copy has only in-frame clones and leaves some out. V, J and clone size were drawn from that table, and D and trimming were deduced from the DNA. Here the sample spans some 520,000 clones, 80% to 90% being singletons. The Seattle site enrolled patients during active infection and followed them longitudinally. The sequencing sample was made of peripheral blood. The sequence derives from a man younger than 30 with COVID-19, enrolled during active disease.

CDR3 residues: CASTRLAGDLTQYF. The CDR3 DNA reads as TGTGCCAGCACCCGACTAGCGGGGGACCTTACGCAGTATTTT. This rearrangement joins TRBV27 to TRBJ2-3, with 12 positions matching TRBD2. The CDR3 is made up of 14 amino acids. V shed 7 bases and J 8 bases; nucleotides not matched to a gene: 7. The germline gives CDR1 MNHEY, CDR2 SMNVEV (reference sequence).